This TCR beta chain was recovered during a study of monozygotic twins with inflammatory bowel disease. CDR1 is SGHTA and CDR2 is FQGNSA in the germline V gene. CDR3 length: 12 residues. Reanalyzing the 5' RACE reads, TCRdb keeps one entry per CDR3 protein, without DNA. This sample contains approximately 400,000 distinct CDR3 sequences. This chain links TRBV7-2 with TRBJ2-3. The sequenced material came from blood. This clonotype was obtained from a human donor with ulcerative colitis or Crohn's disease, or a healthy co-twin of an affected twin (not recorded which). The CDR3 region is CASSLAPAGQYF.